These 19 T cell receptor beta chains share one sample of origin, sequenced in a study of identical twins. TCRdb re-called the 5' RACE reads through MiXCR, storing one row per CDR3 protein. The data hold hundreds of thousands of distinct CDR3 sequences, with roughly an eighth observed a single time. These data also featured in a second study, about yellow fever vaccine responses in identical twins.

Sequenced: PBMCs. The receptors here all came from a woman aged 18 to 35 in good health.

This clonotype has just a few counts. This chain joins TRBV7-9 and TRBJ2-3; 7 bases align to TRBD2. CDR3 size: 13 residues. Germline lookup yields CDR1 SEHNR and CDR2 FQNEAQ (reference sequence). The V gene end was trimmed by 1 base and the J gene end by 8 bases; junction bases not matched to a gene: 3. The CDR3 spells CASSLGVAGTQYF. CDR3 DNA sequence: TGTGCCAGCAGCTTAGGGGTAGCGGGTACGCAGTATTTT.

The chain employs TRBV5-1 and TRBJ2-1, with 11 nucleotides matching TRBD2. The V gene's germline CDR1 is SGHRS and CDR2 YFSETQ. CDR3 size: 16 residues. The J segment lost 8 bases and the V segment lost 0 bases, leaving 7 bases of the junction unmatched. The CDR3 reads CASSLELAGAVDEQFF. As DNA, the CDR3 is TGCGCCAGCAGCTTGGAACTAGCGGGAGCGGTAGATGAGCAGTTCTTC.

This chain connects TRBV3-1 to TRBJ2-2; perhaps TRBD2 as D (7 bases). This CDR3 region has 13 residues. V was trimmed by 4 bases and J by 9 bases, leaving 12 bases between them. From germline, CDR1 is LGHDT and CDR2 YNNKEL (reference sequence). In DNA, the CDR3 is TGTGCCAGCAGCCCTACGGGGGGCCGGGAGCTGTTTTTT. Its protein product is CASSPTGGRELFF.

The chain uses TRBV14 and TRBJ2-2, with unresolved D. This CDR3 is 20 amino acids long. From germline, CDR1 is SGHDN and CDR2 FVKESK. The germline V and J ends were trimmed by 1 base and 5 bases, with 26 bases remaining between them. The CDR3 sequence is CASSQGRPWVRAQETGELFF. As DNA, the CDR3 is TGTGCCAGCAGCCAAGGTCGCCCTTGGGTTAGGGCCCAGGAGACCGGGGAGCTGTTTTTT.

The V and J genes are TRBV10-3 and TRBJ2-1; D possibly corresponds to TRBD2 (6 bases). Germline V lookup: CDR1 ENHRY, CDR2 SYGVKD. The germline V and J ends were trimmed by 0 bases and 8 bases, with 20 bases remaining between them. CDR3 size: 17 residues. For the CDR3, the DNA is TGTGCCATCAGTGAGTCGTTGGGTAACGGGAGAGTGGATGAGCAGTTCTTC. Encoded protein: CAISESLGNGRVDEQFF.

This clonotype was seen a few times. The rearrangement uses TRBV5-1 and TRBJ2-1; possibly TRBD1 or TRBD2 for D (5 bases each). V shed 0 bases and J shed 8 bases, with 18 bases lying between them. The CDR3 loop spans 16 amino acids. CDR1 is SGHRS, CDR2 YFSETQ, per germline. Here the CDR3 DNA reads TGCGCCAGCAGCTTGGACGGGGCCCGACTTAACTATGAGCAGTTCTTC. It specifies CASSLDGARLNYEQFF.

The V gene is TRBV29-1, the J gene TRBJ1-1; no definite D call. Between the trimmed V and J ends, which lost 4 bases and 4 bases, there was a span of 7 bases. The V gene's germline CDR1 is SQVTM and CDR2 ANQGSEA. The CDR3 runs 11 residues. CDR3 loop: CSVGILTEAFF. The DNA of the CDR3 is TGCAGCGTTGGAATCCTCACTGAAGCTTTCTTT.

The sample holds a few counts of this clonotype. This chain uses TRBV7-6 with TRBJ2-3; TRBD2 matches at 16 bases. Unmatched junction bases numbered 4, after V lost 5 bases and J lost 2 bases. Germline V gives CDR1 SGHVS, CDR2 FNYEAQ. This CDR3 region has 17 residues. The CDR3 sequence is CASSLGLAGGVTDTQYF. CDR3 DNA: TGTGCCAGCAGCCTGGGACTAGCGGGAGGGGTCACAGATACGCAGTATTTT. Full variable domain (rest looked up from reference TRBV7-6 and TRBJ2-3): GAGVSQSPRYKVTKRGQDVALRCDPISGHVSLYWYRQALGQGPEFLTYFNYEAQQDKSGLPNDRFSAERPEGSISTLTIQRTEQRDSAMYRCASSLGLAGGVTDTQYFGPGTRLTVL.

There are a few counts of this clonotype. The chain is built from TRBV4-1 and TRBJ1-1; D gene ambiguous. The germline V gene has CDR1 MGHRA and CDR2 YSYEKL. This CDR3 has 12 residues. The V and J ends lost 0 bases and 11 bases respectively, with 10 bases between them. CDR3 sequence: CASSQDQALAFF. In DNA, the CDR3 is TGCGCCAGCAGCCAAGATCAGGCACTCGCTTTCTTT.

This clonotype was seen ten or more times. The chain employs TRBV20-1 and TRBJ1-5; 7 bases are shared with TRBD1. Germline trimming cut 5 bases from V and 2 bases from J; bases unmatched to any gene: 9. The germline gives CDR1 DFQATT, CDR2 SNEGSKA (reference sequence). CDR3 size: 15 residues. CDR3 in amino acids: CSALPGQGGNQPQHF. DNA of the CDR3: TGCAGTGCTCTTCCGGGGCAGGGGGGCAATCAGCCCCAGCATTTT.

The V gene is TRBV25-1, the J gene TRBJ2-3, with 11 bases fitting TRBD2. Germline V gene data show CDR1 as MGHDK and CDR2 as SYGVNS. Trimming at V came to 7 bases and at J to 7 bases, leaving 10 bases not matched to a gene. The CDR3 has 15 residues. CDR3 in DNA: TGTGCCAGCAACCCAGCGGGGACTAGCGGTAATACGCAGTATTTT. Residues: CASNPAGTSGNTQYF.

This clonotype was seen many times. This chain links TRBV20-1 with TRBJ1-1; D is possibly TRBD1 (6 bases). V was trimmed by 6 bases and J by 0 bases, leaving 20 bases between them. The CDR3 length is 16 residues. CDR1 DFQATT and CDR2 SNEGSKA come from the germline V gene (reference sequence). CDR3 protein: CSAQDSRWPMNTEAFF. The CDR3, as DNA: TGCAGTGCACAGGACAGCCGGTGGCCTATGAACACTGAAGCTTTCTTT.

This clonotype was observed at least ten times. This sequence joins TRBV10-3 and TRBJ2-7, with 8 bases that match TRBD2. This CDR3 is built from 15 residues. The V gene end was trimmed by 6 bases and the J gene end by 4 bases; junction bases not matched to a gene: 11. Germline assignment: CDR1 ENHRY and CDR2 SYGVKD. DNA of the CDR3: TGTGCCATCAGGGTGACTTCAAGCGGGAGTTACGAGCAGTACTTC. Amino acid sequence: CAIRVTSSGSYEQYF.

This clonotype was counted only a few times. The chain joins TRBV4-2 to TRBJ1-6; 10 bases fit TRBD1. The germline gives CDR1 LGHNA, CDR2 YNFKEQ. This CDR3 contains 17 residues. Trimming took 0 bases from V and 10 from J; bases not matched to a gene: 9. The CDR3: CASSQESPGQGGSPLHF. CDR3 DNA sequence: TGTGCCAGCAGCCAAGAGAGCCCTGGACAGGGGGGATCACCCCTCCACTTT.

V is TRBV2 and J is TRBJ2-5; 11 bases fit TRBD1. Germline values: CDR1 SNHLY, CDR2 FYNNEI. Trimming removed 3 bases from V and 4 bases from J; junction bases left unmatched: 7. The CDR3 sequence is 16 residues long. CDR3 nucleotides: TGTGCCAGCAGTGAGTTAGGACAGGGGGCAAGAGAGACCCAGTACTTC. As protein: CASSELGQGARETQYF.

The CDR3: CASRLTSGPYNEQFF. DNA of the CDR3: TGTGCCAGCAGGCTGACTAGCGGGCCCTACAATGAGCAGTTCTTC. V usage is TRBV6-1 and J usage is TRBJ2-1; 10 nucleotides agree with TRBD2. The trim removed 6 bases at V and 2 bases at J, leaving 4 bases unmatched. CDR1 and CDR2 from the germline V gene are MNHNS and SASEGT. This CDR3 region has 15 residues.

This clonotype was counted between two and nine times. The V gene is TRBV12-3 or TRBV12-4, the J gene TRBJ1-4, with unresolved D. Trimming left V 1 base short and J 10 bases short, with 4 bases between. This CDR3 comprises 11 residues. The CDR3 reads CASSLGRKLFF. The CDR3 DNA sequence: TGTGCCAGCAGTTTAGGGAGAAAACTGTTTTTT.

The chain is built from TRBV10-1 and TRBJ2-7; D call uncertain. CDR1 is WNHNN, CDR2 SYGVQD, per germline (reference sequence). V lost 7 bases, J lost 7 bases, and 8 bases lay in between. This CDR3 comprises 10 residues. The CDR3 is CASILGEQYF. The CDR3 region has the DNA TGCGCCAGCATTCTGGGTGAGCAGTACTTC.

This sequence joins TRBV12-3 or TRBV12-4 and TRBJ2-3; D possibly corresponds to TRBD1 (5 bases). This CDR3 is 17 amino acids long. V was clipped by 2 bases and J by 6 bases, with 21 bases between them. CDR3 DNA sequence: TGTGCCAGCAGTTTAAGGCTCGTCGGAAGGGGCGAGGATACGCAGTATTTT. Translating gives CASSLRLVGRGEDTQYF.